This passage covers 5 T cell receptor beta chains from one sample sequenced in a study of blood T cell repertoires in COVID-19. Produced via immunoSEQ multiplex PCR; TCRdb's table is partial and in-frame only. Here the sample spans approximately 50,000 clones, about 78% being singletons. Specimen: peripheral blood. These receptors all come from a man aged 45-60 years with active or convalescent COVID-19.

This chain links TRBV13 with TRBJ2-1; 9 bases map to TRBD1. V was clipped by 5 bases and J by 3 bases; unmatched bases: 8. Looked up from germline, CDR1 is PRHDT and CDR2 is FYEKMQ (reference sequence). The length of the CDR3 is 16 residues. The CDR3 DNA follows: TGTGCCAGCAGCCCCCTTCGGGACAGGGACTACAATGAGCAGTTCTTC. Translated: CASSPLRDRDYNEQFF.

The gene calls are TRBV30 and TRBJ2-3, with D possibly TRBD1 on 6 matching bases. Looked up from germline, CDR1 is GTSNPN and CDR2 is SVGIG (reference sequence). Trimming took off 0 bases at V and 11 bases at J, with 12 bases between the two ends. The CDR3 runs 12 residues. The CDR3 sequence is CAWSVGRDKQYF. The CDR3 coding sequence is TGTGCCTGGAGTGTAGGCCGGGACAAGCAGTATTTT. Using reference TRBV30 and TRBJ2-3 for the parts outside the CDR3, the full variable domain is SQTIHQWPATLVQPVGSPLSLECTVEGTSNPNLYWYRQAAGRGLQLLFYSVGIGQISSEVPQNLSASRPQDRQFILSSKKLLLSDSGFYLCAWSVGRDKQYFGPGTRLTVL.

The chain uses TRBV4-2 and TRBJ2-1; 10 bases match TRBD1. Germline values: CDR1 LGHNA, CDR2 YNFKEQ. J gave up 7 bases and V 0 bases, and 6 bases lay outside the gene matches. The CDR3 extends over 16 amino acids. The CDR3 DNA sequence: TGTGCCAGCAGCCAAGACTACGACAGGGGGCTTAATGAGCAGTTCTTC. Translation: CASSQDYDRGLNEQFF.

This rearrangement joins TRBV29-1 to TRBJ1-6, with D hard to call. CDR3 length equals 13 residues. Germline CDR1 SQVTM, CDR2 ANQGSEA. V was pared by 1 base and J by 9 bases, with 10 bases between. Written as DNA, the CDR3 is TGCAGCGTTGAAGTGGCTTCGGGTTCACCCCTCCACTTT. Its protein product is CSVEVASGSPLHF.

This chain uses TRBV2 with TRBJ2-5; 7 positions agree with TRBD1. CDR1 and CDR2 from the germline V gene are SNHLY and FYNNEI. The CDR3 contains 16 residues. The J segment lost 5 bases and the V segment lost 6 bases, leaving 15 bases of the junction unmatched. The CDR3 here is CASSPPRQGSTETQYF. For the CDR3, the DNA is TGTGCCAGCAGCCCCCCACGACAGGGATCGACGGAGACCCAGTACTTC.